The clone carrying this T cell receptor (beta chain) has at least ten counts. Other DNA sequences in this sample translate to the same CDR3. CD45RO negativity and positive selection for CCR7 defined naive CD8 cells, a population that excluded terminally differentiated effector memory CD45RA+ cells. This record comes from a study of shared clonotypes between healthy human individuals. The repertoire was sequenced with immunoSEQ multiplex PCR; TCRdb's copy has only in-frame clones and lacks some. The sample consists of a few million clones, just under 95% of them appearing once. The germline V gene has CDR1 MGHRA and CDR2 YSYEKL. The CDR3 has 13 residues. With 1 base removed from V and 3 bases from J, the gap between germline ends came to 7 bases.

This receptor was obtained from a man younger than 35 in good health. Some clones in this sample may be carry-over from other donors' samples. The specimen was naive CD8+ T cells from PBMCs. The chain has TRBV4-1 and TRBJ2-7; D gene ambiguous. CDR3 coding DNA: TGCGCCAGCAGCCAAGGGCTAGGCTACGAGCAGTACTTC. Protein: CASSQGLGYEQYF.